The 27 T cell receptor beta chains reported below all come from one sample, sequenced in a study of shared clonotypes between healthy human individuals (dated by TCRdb to 2018 to 2021). To prepare the library, the immunoSEQ multiplex PCR assay was applied. What TCRdb holds here is the immuneACCESS table cut down to in-frame rearrangements. Part of the clones is not present; checked against another copy, under half of the missing clones reflect an unresolved V gene, and the others are unexplained. Across this sample there are fewer than 700,000 clones, with 85% to 95% seen only once. Of the sample, about 0.11% is held by the ten largest clones. CD8 naive samples were obtained by positive selection for CCR7 among CD45RO-negative cells, yielding a CD45RA+CCR7+ population from which TemRA cells were excluded. Sequenced input: naive CD8+ T cells sorted from blood. The cell subset or site label, as the study defines it: CD45RA+CCR7+. Receptors originate from a woman in her 30s in good health.

This chain uses TRBV9 with TRBJ2-1, with 8 bases fitting TRBD1. J was trimmed by 5 bases and V by 0 bases; bases with no gene match: 4. The germline gives CDR1 SGDLS, CDR2 YYNGEE. The CDR3 runs 15 residues. DNA for the CDR3: TGTGCCAGCAGCGTAGAGGACAGGGACCACAATGAGCAGTTCTTC. The encoded protein is CASSVEDRDHNEQFF. Looking up the rest from reference TRBV9 and TRBJ2-1 gives the full variable domain: DSGVTQTPKHLITATGQRVTLRCSPRSGDLSVYWYQQSLDQGLQFLIQYYNGEERAKGNILERFSAQQFPDLHSELNLSSLELGDSALYFCASSVEDRDHNEQFFGPGTRLTVL.

V is TRBV27 and J is TRBJ1-5; D gene uncertain. Germline CDR1 MNHEY, CDR2 SMNVEV (reference sequence). With 2 bases removed from V and 0 bases from J, the gap between germline ends came to 8 bases. The CDR3 runs to 15 residues. The CDR3 nucleotides are TGTGCCAGCAGTTTAACGCCTTATAGCAATCAGCCCCAGCATTTT. Amino acids: CASSLTPYSNQPQHF.

The chain carries TRBV6-5 and TRBJ2-7; tentative D call: TRBD1 (6 bases). The germline V gene has CDR1 MNHEY and CDR2 SVGAGI. This CDR3 is built from 14 residues. The V gene lost 6 bases and the J gene lost 0 bases, with 12 bases spanning the gap. The CDR3 nucleotides read TGTGCCAGCAGGTGGGGACAAACCTCCTACGAGCAGTACTTC. Amino acids: CASRWGQTSYEQYF.

V is TRBV5-6 and J is TRBJ1-4, with TRBD1 identical over 7 bases. The V gene end was trimmed by 4 bases and the J gene end by 8 bases; junction bases not matched to a gene: 5. There are 13 residues in the CDR3. The germline gives CDR1 SGHDT, CDR2 YYEEEE. CDR3 DNA: TGTGCCAGCAGCCTCGGGACAGCCGAAAAACTGTTTTTT. Its translation is CASSLGTAEKLFF.

CDR3 bases: TGTGCCAGCAGAGAAGCGGGAGCCTCCTACGAGCAGTACTTC. Amino acids: CASREAGASYEQYF. V gene TRBV28 combines with J gene TRBJ2-7; 8 nucleotides match TRBD2. The ends lost 6 bases at V and 0 bases at J; junction bases unmatched: 4. This CDR3 is built from 14 residues. Germline V gene sequence: CDR1 MDHEN, CDR2 SYDVKM.

The genes are TRBV28 and TRBJ2-7, with D perhaps TRBD1 (5 bases). Germline CDR1 MDHEN, CDR2 SYDVKM. Deletions cut 3 bases from V and 3 bases from J, with 12 bases between. This CDR3 spans 14 amino acids. The CDR3 loop is CASSFGLTGYEQYF. Written as DNA, the CDR3 is TGTGCCAGCAGTTTCGGGCTTACAGGCTACGAGCAGTACTTC.

This clone was counted a single time. The chain is built from TRBV5-1 and TRBJ2-1; 10 bases fit TRBD2. CDR3 length: 19 amino acids. Per the germline V gene, CDR1 is SGHRS and CDR2 is YFSETQ. With V trimmed by 0 bases and J by 5 bases, 14 bases remained unmatched. The CDR3: CASSLAGLAGVSADNEQFF. The CDR3 DNA reads as TGCGCCAGCAGCTTGGCCGGGCTAGCGGGGGTATCCGCTGACAATGAGCAGTTCTTC.

The V gene is TRBV28, the J gene TRBJ1-4, with D unresolved. The CDR3 has 11 residues. V was trimmed by 6 bases and J by 8 bases, leaving 7 bases between them. Germline V gives CDR1 MDHEN, CDR2 SYDVKM. The CDR3 is CASRYGEKLFF. CDR3 sequence (DNA): TGTGCCAGCAGATATGGGGAAAAACTGTTTTTT.

This sequence joins TRBV6-5 and TRBJ2-1; 7 bases agree with TRBD1. CDR1 and CDR2 from the germline V gene are MNHEY and SVGAGI. J gave up 5 bases and V 0 bases, and 4 bases lay outside the gene matches. The CDR3 totals 15 residues. The CDR3 loop reads CASSYSGQEHNEQFF. The CDR3 nucleotides are TGTGCCAGCAGTTACTCTGGACAGGAGCACAATGAGCAGTTCTTC.

This chain links TRBV6-1 with TRBJ2-3, with D perhaps TRBD1 or TRBD2 (5 bases each). Between the trimmed V and J ends, which lost 7 bases and 0 bases, there was a span of 11 bases. CDR3 length: 14 residues. CDR1 and CDR2 from the germline V gene are MNHNS and SASEGT. CDR3 nucleotide sequence: TGTGCCAGCATGGGGACCAGAAGCACAGATACGCAGTATTTT. Protein product: CASMGTRSTDTQYF.

CDR3 sequence (DNA): TGTGCCAGCAGCCAGAAGGGGGCCCTGGCGAGTTTCGAGCAGTACTTC. This sequence encodes CASSQKGALASFEQYF. This sequence joins TRBV13 and TRBJ2-7; TRBD1 aligns across 7 bases. V lost 5 bases, J lost 6 bases, and 16 bases stayed unmatched. The CDR3 covers 16 residues. Germline CDR1 is PRHDT and CDR2 is FYEKMQ (reference sequence).

The chain carries TRBV2 and TRBJ2-5; D perhaps matches TRBD1 (5 bases). The CDR3 spans 9 residues. V was cut by 10 bases and J by 11 bases, with 11 bases left in between. Per the germline V gene, CDR1 is SNHLY and CDR2 is FYNNEI. CDR3 sequence reads: CAIGHEQYF. CDR3 coding DNA: TGTGCCATAGGACATGAGCAGTACTTC.

The chain carries TRBV7-9 and TRBJ2-1; TRBD1 matches at 10 bases. The J segment lost 2 bases and the V segment lost 5 bases, leaving 3 bases of the junction unmatched. Germline CDR1 SEHNR, CDR2 FQNEAQ (reference sequence). The CDR3 is made up of 15 amino acids. The CDR3 loop reads CASSVDRGPYNEQFF. CDR3 DNA sequence: TGTGCCAGCAGCGTTGACAGGGGGCCCTACAATGAGCAGTTCTTC.

V usage is TRBV7-6 and J usage is TRBJ2-3; D remains ambiguous. V was shortened by 1 base and J by 5 bases, with 13 bases between the two germline ends. Germline values: CDR1 SGHVS, CDR2 FNYEAQ. CDR3 size: 15 residues. The CDR3 DNA follows: TGTGCCAGCAGCTTAGGTCCAAAAGCACAAGATACGCAGTATTTT. This sequence encodes CASSLGPKAQDTQYF. Filled out from reference TRBV7-6 and TRBJ2-3, the complete variable domain reads GAGVSQSPRYKVTKRGQDVALRCDPISGHVSLYWYRQALGQGPEFLTYFNYEAQQDKSGLPNDRFSAERPEGSISTLTIQRTEQRDSAMYRCASSLGPKAQDTQYFGPGTRLTVL.

The chain carries TRBV27 and TRBJ1-5, with D perhaps TRBD1 (6 bases). The CDR3 runs 15 residues. CDR1 is MNHEY and CDR2 is SMNVEV in the germline V gene (reference sequence). V lost 8 bases and J 5 bases, leaving 19 bases between the germline ends. This CDR3 is CASRIRTEGDQPQHF. CDR3 bases: TGTGCCAGCCGAATTAGGACAGAGGGGGATCAGCCCCAGCATTTT.

Only one count was recorded for this clone. The rearrangement uses TRBV9 and TRBJ2-3; 7 nucleotides align to TRBD2. CDR1 and CDR2 (germline): SGDLS, YYNGEE. The CDR3 loop spans 15 amino acids. V gave up 0 bases and J gave up 3 bases; unmatched junction bases: 4. The CDR3 DNA reads TGTGCCAGCAGCGTAGAGGATAGCGGGACAGATACGCAGTATTTT. Residues: CASSVEDSGTDTQYF.

The chain couples TRBV6-5 to TRBJ1-2; the D is unclear. This CDR3 contains 14 residues. Germline V gives CDR1 MNHEY, CDR2 SVGAGI. The V and J ends lost 0 bases and 8 bases respectively, with 13 bases between them. The CDR3 sequence: CASSYSSLGYGYTF. For the CDR3, the DNA is TGTGCCAGCAGTTACTCCTCTCTCGGTTACGGCTACACCTTC.

Notes on this clone: Different DNA sequences within this sample yield the same CDR3. The chain uses TRBV5-6 and TRBJ2-7; 7 bases align to TRBD1. This CDR3 contains 14 residues. After removal of 0 bases from V and 2 bases from J, the junction contained 2 bases not matched to a gene. The germline gives CDR1 SGHDT, CDR2 YYEEEE. CDR3 nucleotide sequence: TGTGCCAGCAGCTTGGGGCAGGGGGCCTACGAGCAGTACTTC. Translation: CASSLGQGAYEQYF.

The chain couples TRBV19 to TRBJ1-1, with D unresolved. V lost 11 bases and J 2 bases, leaving 12 bases between the germline ends. This CDR3 spans 12 amino acids. In germline, CDR1 is LNHDA, CDR2 SQIVND (reference sequence). The CDR3 reads CASPARNTEAFF. DNA for the CDR3: TGTGCCTCCCCCGCCCGTAACACTGAAGCTTTCTTT.

This chain links TRBV19 with TRBJ1-5; D uncertain. Germline V gives CDR1 LNHDA, CDR2 SQIVND (reference sequence). CDR3 length: 15 residues. V lost 4 bases, J lost 1 base, and 11 bases lay in between. The CDR3 loop is CASSTKVRSNQPQHF. In DNA, the CDR3 is TGTGCCAGTAGTACTAAGGTTCGGAGCAATCAGCCCCAGCATTTT.

J is TRBJ2-3 and V is TRBV11-2; the match to TRBD2 covers 12 bases. This CDR3 has 17 amino acids. The germline gives CDR1 SGHAT, CDR2 FQNNGV. V shed 1 base and J 4 bases; nucleotides not matched to a gene: 6. CDR3 sequence: CASSLGLAGGESDTQYF. Written as DNA, the CDR3 is TGTGCCAGCAGCTTAGGCCTAGCGGGAGGGGAGTCAGATACGCAGTATTTT.

V is TRBV6-6 and J is TRBJ1-1; the D gene is possibly TRBD1 (5 bases). In germline, CDR1 is MNHNY, CDR2 SVGAGI (reference sequence). V lost 6 bases, J lost 8 bases, and 16 bases lay in between. This CDR3 comprises 13 residues. The CDR3 loop reads CASRSLPTAEAFF. CDR3 nucleotides: TGTGCCAGCAGATCACTCCCGACAGCCGAAGCTTTCTTT.

The chain is built from TRBV7-9 and TRBJ1-5; TRBD1 matches 8 bases. The junction had 3 bases not matched to a gene; V was cut back by 5 bases and J by 3 bases. This CDR3 is 14 amino acids long. The germline CDR1 and CDR2 sequences are SEHNR and FQNEAQ (reference sequence). CDR3 nucleotides: TGTGCCAGCAGCCCGACAGGGGACAATCAGCCCCAGCATTTT. Protein: CASSPTGDNQPQHF. The full variable domain, its missing parts supplied by reference TRBV7-9 and TRBJ1-5, is DTGVSQNPRHKITKRGQNVTFRCDPISEHNRLYWYRQTLGQGPEFLTYFQNEAQLEKSRLLSDRFSAERPKGSFSTLEIQRTEQGDSAMYLCASSPTGDNQPQHFGDGTRLSIL.

The rearrangement uses TRBV19 and TRBJ2-1; D possibly corresponds to TRBD1 (6 bases). This CDR3 contains 15 residues. Germline V CDR1 and CDR2: LNHDA, SQIVND (reference sequence). Trimming took 3 bases from V and 8 from J, leaving 17 bases between them. For the CDR3, the DNA is TGTGCCAGTAGTATCTTGGGACACCGCGAGGATGAGCAGTTCTTC. It specifies CASSILGHREDEQFF.

The sample holds one count of this clone. V is TRBV6-1 and J is TRBJ2-7; 8 nucleotides line up with TRBD2. Germline values: CDR1 MNHNS, CDR2 SASEGT. The length of the CDR3 is 16 residues. Trimming took 4 bases from V and 2 from J; bases not matched to a gene: 10. The CDR3 sequence is CASSGTLAGVTYEQYF. In DNA, the CDR3 is TGTGCCAGCAGTGGGACCCTAGCGGGCGTCACCTACGAGCAGTACTTC.

The chain is built from TRBV21-1 and TRBJ2-7; the listed D gene, TRBD2, was not tested against the DNA. TRBV21-1 is recorded as a pseudogene. The CDR3 has 18 residues. Here the CDR3 reads CASSKASQVAGVGYEQYF. CDR3 nucleotide sequence: TGTGCCAGCAGCAAAGCAAGCCAGGTAGCGGGAGTCGGGTACGAGCAGTACTTC.

V usage is TRBV10-3 and J usage is TRBJ2-1; possible D gene TRBD2, 6 bases. V was cut by 0 bases and J by 4 bases, with 10 bases left in between. The CDR3 is 15 amino acids. CDR1 and CDR2 from the germline V gene are ENHRY and SYGVKD. The chain's CDR3 is CAISESSSAYNEQFF. The DNA for the CDR3 is TGTGCCATCAGTGAGTCATCTAGCGCTTACAATGAGCAGTTCTTC.